A selection of T cell receptor beta chains follows, all from one sample in a study of blood T cell repertoires in COVID-19. Method: immunoSEQ multiplex PCR; TCRdb's copy keeps in-frame clones and lacks some. Among some 510,000 clones, approximately 88% were seen once, and the ten largest hold approximately 1.8%. The material sequenced was PBMCs or T cells enriched from blood (not recorded which). The receptors were gathered from a woman in her forties who had recovered from COVID-19. Each CDR3 is given with its conserved first and last residue. The D gene is left open where the match is weak.

d_call,j_call,v_call,cdr3_aa
NA,TRBJ1-2,TRBV20-1,CSARAVDYTF
TRBD2,TRBJ2-1,TRBV4-1,CASTYSGSILPEQFF
NA,TRBJ1-5,TRBV7-9,CASSPLAPNQPQHF
TRBD2,TRBJ2-5,TRBV5-6,CASSLLAGGETQYF
TRBD2,TRBJ2-7,TRBV12-3/TRBV12-4,CASSSGGSYEQYF
TRBD1,TRBJ1-6,TRBV3-1/TRBV3-2,CASRPGQGSSPLHF
TRBD1,TRBJ1-5,TRBV30,CAWKAPDRPNQPQHF
TRBD1,TRBJ1-5,TRBV27,CASSSRQGGIGNQPQHF
TRBD1,TRBJ2-1,TRBV5-4,CASSYRGQSEGNEQFF
TRBD2,TRBJ2-1,TRBV11-3,CASSYGTSGYNEQFF
NA,TRBJ2-2,TRBV25-1,CASSVGLYLTGELFF
NA,TRBJ1-1,TRBV5-1,CASSGGTEAFF
NA,TRBJ2-7,TRBV6-5,CASTSTGLAIYEQYF